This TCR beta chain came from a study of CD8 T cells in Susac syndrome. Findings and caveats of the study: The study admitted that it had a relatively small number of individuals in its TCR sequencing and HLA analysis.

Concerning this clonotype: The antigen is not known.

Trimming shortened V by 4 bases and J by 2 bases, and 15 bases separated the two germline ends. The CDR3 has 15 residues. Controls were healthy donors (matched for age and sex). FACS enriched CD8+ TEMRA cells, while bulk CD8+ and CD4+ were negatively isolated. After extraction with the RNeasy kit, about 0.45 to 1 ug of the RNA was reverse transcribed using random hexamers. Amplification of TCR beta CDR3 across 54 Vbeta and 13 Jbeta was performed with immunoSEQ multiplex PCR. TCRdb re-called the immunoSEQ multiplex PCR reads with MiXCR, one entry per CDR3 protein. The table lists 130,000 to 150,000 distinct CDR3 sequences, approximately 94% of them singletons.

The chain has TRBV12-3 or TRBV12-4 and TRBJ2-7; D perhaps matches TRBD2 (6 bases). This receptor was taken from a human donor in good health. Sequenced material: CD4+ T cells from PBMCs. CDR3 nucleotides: TGTGCCAGCAGTTCTGAACCCGTAGCGGCCTACGAGCAGTACTTC. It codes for CASSSEPVAAYEQYF.